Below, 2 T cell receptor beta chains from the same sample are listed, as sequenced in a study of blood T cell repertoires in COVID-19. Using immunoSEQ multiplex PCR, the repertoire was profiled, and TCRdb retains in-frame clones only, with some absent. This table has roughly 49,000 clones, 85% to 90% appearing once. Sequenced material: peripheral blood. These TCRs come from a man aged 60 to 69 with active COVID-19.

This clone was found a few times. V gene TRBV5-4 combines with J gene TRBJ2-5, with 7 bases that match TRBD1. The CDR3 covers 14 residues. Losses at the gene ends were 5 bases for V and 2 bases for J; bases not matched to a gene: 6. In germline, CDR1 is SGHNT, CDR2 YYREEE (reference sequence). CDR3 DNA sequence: TGTGCCAGCAGTTCGGGACAGATTCAAGAGACCCAGTACTTC. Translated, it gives CASSSGQIQETQYF.

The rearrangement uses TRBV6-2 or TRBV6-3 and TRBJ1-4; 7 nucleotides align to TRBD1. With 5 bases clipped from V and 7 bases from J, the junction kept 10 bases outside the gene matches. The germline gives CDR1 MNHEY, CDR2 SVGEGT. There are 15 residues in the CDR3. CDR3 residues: CASSPPRGLGEKLFF. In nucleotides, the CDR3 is TGTGCCAGCAGTCCCCCGAGGGGGCTAGGTGAAAAACTGTTTTTT.